These 3 T cell receptor beta chains share one sample of origin, sequenced in a study of beta chain features in type 1 diabetes. The study, taken as a whole, reports: The study found moderately but significantly shorter TCRB CDR3s in all four CD4+ subsets of Type 1 diabetes patients.

Reverse transcription of all isolated RNA meant that expressed TCRB transcripts were sequenced. The protocol was immunoSEQ multiplex PCR, while the TCRdb copy is restricted to in-frame clones and leaves out a portion. The table lists a few hundred thousand clones, around 12% of them singletons. No antigen has been assigned to these receptors. Specimen: naive CD4+ T cells from blood. The receptors come from a woman younger than 30 with type 1 diabetes.

The chain combines TRBV18 with TRBJ1-2, with a possible D match to TRBD1 (6 bases). The germline V and J ends were trimmed by 0 bases and 2 bases, with 10 bases remaining between them. The germline V gene has CDR1 KGHSH and CDR2 LQKENI. CDR3 length: 15 residues. The CDR3 loop reads CASSPPGQRNYGYTF. The CDR3 region has the DNA TGTGCCAGCTCACCACCTGGACAGAGGAACTATGGCTACACCTTC.

The gene calls are TRBV7-3 and TRBJ2-5, with D unresolved. Germline V gene data show CDR1 as SGHTA and CDR2 as FQGTGA. This CDR3 comprises 12 residues. The V end lost 2 bases, the J end lost 3 bases, and 4 bases lay between the germline ends. For the CDR3, the DNA is TGTGCCAGCAGCTTACGGGAAGAGACCCAGTACTTC. Its protein is CASSLREETQYF.

This clone was seen a handful of times. V gene TRBV27 combines with J gene TRBJ2-5; 7 nucleotides line up with TRBD1. Germline loops: CDR1 MNHEY, CDR2 SMNVEV (reference sequence). The CDR3 spans 14 residues. V trimming: 2 bases; J trimming: 5 bases; junction bases outside the gene matches: 5. CDR3 DNA sequence: TGTGCCAGCAGTTTAGAGGGGGCGCGGGAGACCCAGTACTTC. Translation gives CASSLEGARETQYF.